This is a list of T cell receptor beta chains from one sample in a study of OX40 agonist ivuxolimab in advanced cancers. Libraries were prepared by immunoSEQ multiplex PCR; TCRdb keeps only in-frame clonotypes and omits some of them. The sample shows roughly 86,000 clones, 92% of them seen only once. Sequencing used CD4+ or CD8+ T cells sorted from blood, obtained in a trial of the OX40 agonist ivuxolimab. The source of these receptors is an adult with an advanced solid tumor such as melanoma, head and neck, liver or kidney cancer. CDR3s include the opening cysteine and the closing phenylalanine or tryptophan. A D gene is named only where the DNA matches it firmly. Size is omitted from some rows. Given values are once, few, many or a class for expanded clones.

TRBJ2-2,TRBD1,once,TRBV5-1,TGCGCCAGCAGCTGGGAGGGACAGGGGAACACCGGGGAGCTGTTTTTT,CASSWEGQGNTGELFF
TRBJ2-5,TRBD2,once,TRBV29-1,TGCAGCGTCGCAACTAGCGGGAGACCAGGGGAGACCCAGTACTTC,CSVATSGRPGETQYF
TRBJ1-2,.,.,TRBV6-1,TGTGCCAGCAGTTGGACTTCCACGAGGTATGGCTACACCTTC,CASSWTSTRYGYTF
TRBJ1-5,TRBD1,.,TRBV7-8,TGTGCCAGCAGCGCAGGACAGGGGGACGGATGGGTTTCCAATCAGCCCCAGCATTTT,CASSAGQGDGWVSNQPQHF
TRBJ1-2,TRBD1,.,TRBV28,TGTGCCAGCAGTTTAATTAGACAGGGCGGTGGCTACACCTTC,CASSLIRQGGGYTF
TRBJ1-1,TRBD1,.,TRBV25-1,TGTGCCAGCAGTGAACTGACAGGGGCGCGTGGGACTGAAGCTTTCTTT,CASSELTGARGTEAFF
TRBJ2-7,TRBD1,.,TRBV19,TGTGCCAGCGGACAGGGAGGCGGCGAGCAGTACTTC,CASGQGGGEQYF
TRBJ2-3,TRBD2,.,TRBV7-2,TGTGCCAGCAGCTCGGGACTAGCGGGCATCGTGGGGGCAGATACGCAGTATTTT,CASSSGLAGIVGADTQYF
TRBJ2-6,TRBD1,.,TRBV5-5,TGTGCCAGCAGCTTGCTACAGGGGACTGGGGCCAACGTCCTGACTTTC,CASSLLQGTGANVLTF
TRBJ2-7,.,.,TRBV7-8,TGTGCCAGCAGCAAAAACCGGGACGCCAGCTCCTACGAGCAGTACTTC,CASSKNRDASSYEQYF
TRBJ2-5,TRBD2,.,TRBV19,TGTGCCAGTAGTTACAGCGGGAGTGGAAAGACCCAGTACTTC,CASSYSGSGKTQYF
TRBJ2-2,.,.,TRBV6-5,TGTGCCAGCAGGGTTGGGCGGAGCACCGGGGAGCTGTTTTTT,CASRVGRSTGELFF
TRBJ1-2,.,.,TRBV28,TGTGCCAGCAGTCTCCCCGTCGGGAGAGGGGCCTATGGCTACACCTTC,CASSLPVGRGAYGYTF
TRBJ2-1,.,.,TRBV10-3,TGTGCCATCGGGTCCTACAATGAGCAGTTCTTC,CAIGSYNEQFF
TRBJ2-3,.,.,TRBV7-6,TGTGCCAGCAGCTTAGCTCTCAGCCCTGGGGATACGCAGTATTTT,CASSLALSPGDTQYF
TRBJ2-2,.,.,TRBV19,TGTGCCGGGGAGACTAGATCCGGGGAGCTGTTTTTT,CAGETRSGELFF
TRBJ2-1,.,.,TRBV2,TGTGCCAGCAGTGATATCGCGGAGTTGGTGGCCTACAATGAGCAGTTCTTC,CASSDIAELVAYNEQFF
TRBJ2-7,TRBD2,.,TRBV5-1,TGCGCCAGCAGCGGGGGACTAGCGGGAGCCCACGAGCAGTACTTC,CASSGGLAGAHEQYF
TRBJ1-1,.,.,TRBV5-1,TGCGCCAGCAGCTACAACTCACAAAACACTGAAGCTTTCTTT,CASSYNSQNTEAFF
TRBJ2-7,.,.,TRBV11-1,TGTGCCAGCAGCTCTCGAATCTCCTACGAGCAGTACTTC,CASSSRISYEQYF
TRBJ1-6,.,.,TRBV28,TGTGCCAGCACTGCACAGGTCATAGGCTCACCCCTCCACTTT,CASTAQVIGSPLHF
TRBJ2-3,TRBD1,once,TRBV5-1,TGCGCCAGCAGCTTACAGGGGGCCCCACTCACAGATACGCAGTATTTT,CASSLQGAPLTDTQYF
TRBJ2-1,TRBD1,.,TRBV6-4,TGTGCCAGCAGTGAAGAGACAGGGGTTTTCAATGAGCAGTTCTTC,CASSEETGVFNEQFF
TRBJ2-3,TRBD2,.,TRBV5-1,TGCGCCAGCAGCTTACAACGGACTAGCGGGAGGGTAGATACGCAGTATTTT,CASSLQRTSGRVDTQYF
TRBJ1-5,TRBD1,.,TRBV18,TGTGCCAGCTCACCGGGACAGGGCCTCAATCAGCCCCAGCATTTT,CASSPGQGLNQPQHF
TRBJ2-1,TRBD2,.,TRBV28,TGTGCCAGCAGCGTAAGGACTAGCGGGAGGAATGAGCAGTTCTTC,CASSVRTSGRNEQFF
TRBJ2-7,.,.,TRBV5-4,TGTGCCAGCAGCTTGAAAGGGCCAAGCTCCTACGAGCAGTACTTC,CASSLKGPSSYEQYF
TRBJ2-2,.,.,TRBV5-1,TGCGCCAGCAGCTTGGTTTTCGCAGGGAACGGGGAGCTGTTTTTT,CASSLVFAGNGELFF
TRBJ2-5,TRBD1,.,TRBV5-4,TGTGCCAGCAGCTTGGCGGGACAGCAAGAGACCCAGTACTTC,CASSLAGQQETQYF
TRBJ2-1,TRBD2,.,TRBV15,TGTGCCACCGAACGGGGGGGATTCAATGAGCAGTTCTTC,CATERGGFNEQFF
TRBJ1-2,.,.,TRBV5-4,TGTGCCAGCAGCCAAGAACGTCGAGTCTATGGCTACACCTTC,CASSQERRVYGYTF
TRBJ2-7,TRBD2,once,TRBV2,TGTGCCAGCAGTGCACTTACTAGCGGGAGGGGCTACGAGCAGTACTTC,CASSALTSGRGYEQYF
TRBJ2-5,TRBD2,.,TRBV5-1,TGCGCCAGCAGCAGGGGACTAGCGGGAGCCAGGGCGGAGACCCAGTACTTC,CASSRGLAGARAETQYF
TRBJ2-5,.,.,TRBV2,TGTGCCAGCAGCGCCGGGACATTCTTGGTGACCCAGTACTTC,CASSAGTFLVTQYF
TRBJ2-1,.,.,TRBV28,TGTGCCAGCAGCGTACCAACGGGTCCTAACTTCGGGGAGCAGTTCTTC,CASSVPTGPNFGEQFF
TRBJ2-1,TRBD1,.,TRBV7-2,TGTGCCAGCAGCAAGGGACAGGGAAGAACATACAATGAGCAGTTCTTC,CASSKGQGRTYNEQFF
TRBJ1-3,.,.,TRBV4-3,TGCGCCAGCAGCCAAGACTCAACTGGAAACACCATATATTTT,CASSQDSTGNTIYF
TRBJ1-1,TRBD1,.,TRBV6-6,TGTGCCAGCAGTAGGGACAGTCTCGGTGAAGCTTTCTTT,CASSRDSLGEAFF
TRBJ1-2,.,.,TRBV6-4,TGTGCCAGCAGGCCGTCGGGGGTAATAGAGTATGGCTACACCTTC,CASRPSGVIEYGYTF
TRBJ2-7,.,.,TRBV7-9,TGTGCCAGCAGCTTTGGCCAGAGCAACTACGAGCAGTACTTC,CASSFGQSNYEQYF
TRBJ1-5,.,few,TRBV7-2,TGTGCCAGCAGCTTGAAGGGTGGGTGGGATCAGCCCCAGCATTTT,CASSLKGGWDQPQHF
TRBJ2-5,TRBD2,.,TRBV7-6,TGTGCCAGCAGCTCCTTAGCGGGAGAAGAGACCCAGTACTTC,CASSSLAGEETQYF
TRBJ2-1,TRBD2,.,TRBV5-1,TGCGCCAGCAAACGCCTACCGGCAGGCGGGAGCGCTGAGCAGTTCTTC,CASKRLPAGGSAEQFF
TRBJ1-2,.,.,TRBV29-1,TGCAGCGCCGCTGACAGGAGCTATGGCTACACCTTC,CSAADRSYGYTF
TRBJ2-3,.,.,TRBV5-5,TGTGCCAGCAGCTTGTTATGGGGGCAGACAGATACGCAGTATTTT,CASSLLWGQTDTQYF
TRBJ2-7,.,.,TRBV5-4,TGTGCCAGCAGCCAAGACAGCATAAGCTCCTACGAGCAGTACTTC,CASSQDSISSYEQYF
TRBJ1-1,.,.,TRBV5-5,TGTGCCAGCAGCTTGTCGGGGGGTAACACTGAAGCTTTCTTT,CASSLSGGNTEAFF
TRBJ2-2,.,.,TRBV5-1,TGCGCCAGCAGCTTCGCTACCCTCGGGGAGCTGTTTTTT,CASSFATLGELFF
TRBJ1-2,TRBD1,few,TRBV28,TGTGCCAGCAAACGGGACAGGGGAAGGTATGGCTACACCTTC,CASKRDRGRYGYTF
TRBJ2-7,TRBD2,.,TRBV5-1,TGCGCCAGTACAATCGGACTAGCGGGAGTTCGGGAGCAGTACTTC,CASTIGLAGVREQYF
TRBJ2-5,.,.,TRBV7-8,TGTGCCAGCAGCTTAGTCGGCTTGGAGACCCAGTACTTC,CASSLVGLETQYF
TRBJ2-1,.,once,TRBV6-1,TGTGCCAGCCGAAAGCAGGGGCAGCACAATGAGCAGTTCTTC,CASRKQGQHNEQFF
TRBJ1-2,.,.,TRBV19,TGTGTCAGTAGTAAGACGGTCCTAGAGGGCTACACCTTC,CVSSKTVLEGYTF
TRBJ2-7,.,.,TRBV5-1,TGCGCCAGCCGCGTCGGGGTTATAAGCTCCTACGAGCAGTACTTC,CASRVGVISSYEQYF
TRBJ2-1,.,.,TRBV7-2,TGTGCCAGCAGCTTAGCGCGACGGAATGAGCAGTTCTTC,CASSLARRNEQFF